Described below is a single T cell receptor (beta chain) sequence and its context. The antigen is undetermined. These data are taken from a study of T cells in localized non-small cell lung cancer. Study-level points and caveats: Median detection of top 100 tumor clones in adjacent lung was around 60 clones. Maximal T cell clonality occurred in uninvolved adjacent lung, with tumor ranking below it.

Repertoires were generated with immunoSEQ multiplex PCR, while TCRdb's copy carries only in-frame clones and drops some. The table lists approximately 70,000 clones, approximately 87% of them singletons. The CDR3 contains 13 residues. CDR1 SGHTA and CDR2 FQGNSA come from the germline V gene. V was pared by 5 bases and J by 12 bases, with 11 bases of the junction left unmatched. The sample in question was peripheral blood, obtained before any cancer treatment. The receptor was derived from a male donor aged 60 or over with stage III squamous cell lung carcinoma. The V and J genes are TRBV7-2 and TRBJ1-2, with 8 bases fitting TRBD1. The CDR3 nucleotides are TGTGCCAGCAGCCCCACAGCGACAGGGGAACACACCTTC. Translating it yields CASSPTATGEHTF.